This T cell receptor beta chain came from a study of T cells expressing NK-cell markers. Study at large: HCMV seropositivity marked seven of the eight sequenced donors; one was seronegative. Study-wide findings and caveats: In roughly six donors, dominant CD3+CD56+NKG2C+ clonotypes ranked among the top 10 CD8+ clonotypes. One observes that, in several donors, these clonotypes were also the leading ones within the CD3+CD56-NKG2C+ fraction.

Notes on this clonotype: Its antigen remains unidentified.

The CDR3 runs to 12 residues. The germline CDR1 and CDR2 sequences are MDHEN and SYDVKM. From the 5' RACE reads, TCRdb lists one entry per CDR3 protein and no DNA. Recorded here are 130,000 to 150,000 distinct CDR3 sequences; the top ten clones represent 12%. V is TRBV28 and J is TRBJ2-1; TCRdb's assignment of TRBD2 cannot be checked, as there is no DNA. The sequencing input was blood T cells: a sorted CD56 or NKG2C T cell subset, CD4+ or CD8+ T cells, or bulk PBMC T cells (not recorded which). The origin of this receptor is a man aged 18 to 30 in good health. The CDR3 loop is CATDDYYNEQFF.